The 8 T cell receptor beta chains below come from one sample, sequenced in a study of Ad26.COV2.S vaccination and SARS-CoV-2 variants. Assay: immunoSEQ multiplex PCR; the TCRdb copy retains only in-frame clones and omits some. The table records some 500,000 clones, approximately 92% of them present only once. Noted treatment: around 19 received Ad26.COV2.S at low or high dose, single or two shots; about 5 received placebo; per-sample allocation not given. Samples analyzed were those drawn on day 63 after the first vaccine or placebo injection. The sequenced sample was peripheral blood, obtained in a trial of Ad26.COV2.S vaccine versus placebo. These receptor sequences come from a person aged 18 to 59 who received the Ad26.COV2.S COVID-19 vaccine or a placebo.

V is TRBV6-2 or TRBV6-3 and J is TRBJ2-7; 8 bases agree with TRBD2. The CDR3 contains 14 residues. The ends lost 2 bases at V and 6 bases at J; junction bases unmatched: 6. Germline CDR1 MNHEY, CDR2 SVGEGT. The CDR3 protein is CASSYGGGNFEQYF. The CDR3 coding sequence is TGTGCCAGCAGTTACGGCGGGGGGAATTTCGAGCAGTACTTC.

The V gene is TRBV7-9, the J gene TRBJ2-7; D not resolved. V lost 10 bases, J lost 4 bases, and 14 bases lay in between. Germline assignment: CDR1 SEHNR and CDR2 FQNEAQ (reference sequence). The CDR3 loop spans 12 amino acids. This CDR3 is CAIGHLLYEQYF. Written as DNA, the CDR3 is TGTGCCATCGGTCACCTCCTTTACGAGCAGTACTTC.

The chain couples TRBV5-4 to TRBJ2-5; no firm D call. The V end was cut by 3 bases, the J end by 3 bases, with 9 bases between. The CDR3 consists of 13 residues. The germline gives CDR1 SGHNT, CDR2 YYREEE (reference sequence). The CDR3 sequence is CASSYDWEETQYF. CDR3 nucleotides: TGTGCCAGCAGCTACGACTGGGAAGAGACCCAGTACTTC. The entire variable domain, with the rest obtained from reference TRBV5-4 and TRBJ2-5, is as follows: ETGVTQSPTHLIKTRGQQVTLRCSSQSGHNTVSWYQQALGQGPQFIFQYYREEENGRGNFPPRFSGLQFPNYSSELNVNALELDDSALYLCASSYDWEETQYFGPGTRLLVL.

The rearrangement links TRBV2 to TRBJ2-1, with a weak D call TRBD1 (6 bases). The V gene lost 3 bases and the J gene lost 4 bases, with 13 bases spanning the gap. Germline CDR1 and CDR2: SNHLY and FYNNEI. CDR3 length equals 15 residues. The CDR3 here is CASSELQGQYNEQFF. The CDR3 DNA is TGTGCCAGCAGTGAGTTACAGGGCCAATACAATGAGCAGTTCTTC.

This rearrangement joins TRBV6-2 or TRBV6-3 to TRBJ2-6, with D perhaps TRBD1 (6 bases). From germline, CDR1 is MNHEY and CDR2 SVGEGT. Deletions cut 5 bases from V and 0 bases from J, with 8 bases between. CDR3 length: 15 residues. This CDR3 is CASSRGGSGANVLTF. The CDR3 DNA reads as TGTGCCAGCAGTCGAGGGGGCTCTGGGGCCAACGTCCTGACTTTC.

The chain employs TRBV2 and TRBJ2-1; D possibly corresponds to TRBD2 (6 bases). V lost 8 bases, J lost 3 bases, and 14 bases lay in between. CDR1 SNHLY and CDR2 FYNNEI come from the germline V gene. This CDR3 comprises 14 residues. The CDR3 DNA sequence: TGTGCCAGCCGAGTAAAGCGGGTCTACAATGAGCAGTTCTTC. Amino acid sequence: CASRVKRVYNEQFF.

CDR3 coding DNA: TGTGCCAGCAGCTTAGTGGCGGTACCCTACGAGCAGTACTTC. Protein sequence: CASSLVAVPYEQYF. V usage is TRBV7-2 and J usage is TRBJ2-7; unclear D gene. V gave up 1 base and J gave up 2 bases, with 9 bases separating them. CDR3 length equals 14 residues. Germline V gives CDR1 SGHTA, CDR2 FQGNSA. The full variable domain, completed using reference TRBV7-2 and TRBJ2-7, is GAGVSQSPSNKVTEKGKDVELRCDPISGHTALYWYRQSLGQGLEFLIYFQGNSAPDKSGLPSDRFSAERTGGSVSTLTIQRTQQEDSAVYLCASSLVAVPYEQYFGPGTRLTVT.

This rearrangement joins TRBV9 to TRBJ1-3, with D maybe TRBD1 (6 bases). CDR3 length equals 15 residues. Looked up from germline, CDR1 is SGDLS and CDR2 is YYNGEE. V lost 4 bases, J lost 3 bases, and 14 bases lay in between. The CDR3: CASSPPWDNGNTIYF. In DNA, the CDR3 is TGTGCCAGCAGCCCCCCATGGGACAATGGAAACACCATATATTTT.